Below are 19 T cell receptor beta chains sequenced from a single sample in a study of CD8+CD57+ T cells in acquired aplastic anemia. Genomic DNA acted as the template from which TCR beta VDJ combination and CDR3 sequence profiling were carried out. TCRdb itself ran the reads through MiXCR, one entry per CDR3 protein. The table has 75,000 to 90,000 distinct CDR3 sequences, about half seen once; the top ten hold around 63%. The sequenced sample consisted of sorted CD4+, CD8+, or CD8+CD57+ T cells (not recorded which) from PBMCs. Receptors originate from a human donor in good health, serving as a control.

This clonotype was picked up a small number of times. This sequence joins TRBV5-4 and TRBJ2-6; no definite D call. CDR3 length equals 15 residues. Deletions cut 1 base from V and 1 base from J, with 6 bases between. The germline V gene has CDR1 SGHNT and CDR2 YYREEE (reference sequence). The CDR3 DNA follows: TGTGCCAGCAGCTTGTGGTATTCTGGGGCCAACGTCCTGACTTTC. This gives the protein CASSLWYSGANVLTF.

The chain links TRBV20-1 to TRBJ1-3, with a possible D match to TRBD1 (6 bases). Germline lookup yields CDR1 DFQATT and CDR2 SNEGSKA (reference sequence). V dropped 0 bases and J dropped 0 bases, with 15 bases sitting between them. The CDR3 spans 17 residues. CDR3 in amino acids: CSARDRRQGSSGNTIYF. Written as DNA, the CDR3 is TGCAGTGCTAGAGATCGACGGCAGGGGAGCTCTGGAAACACCATATATTTT.

The genes are TRBV29-1 and TRBJ2-3, with D perhaps matching TRBD2 (5 bases). Trimming shortened V by 4 bases and J by 6 bases, and 14 bases separated the two germline ends. Germline assignment: CDR1 SQVTM and CDR2 ANQGSEA. The CDR3 covers 13 residues. In DNA form, the CDR3 reads TGCAGCGTTGTCGAATCGTCGGGGGATACGCAGTATTTT. Amino acid sequence: CSVVESSGDTQYF.

The chain joins TRBV20-1 to TRBJ1-6; D perhaps matches TRBD1 (6 bases). The CDR3 sequence is 16 residues long. In germline, CDR1 is DFQATT, CDR2 SNEGSKA (reference sequence). Trimming cost V 0 bases and J 9 bases, with 18 bases left between them. This chain's CDR3 is CSARDSTGLQTSPLHF. The CDR3 region has the DNA TGCAGTGCTAGAGATAGCACAGGGCTTCAGACTTCACCCCTCCACTTT.

The CDR3 is CASSIVGRNSEAFF. CDR3 nucleotide sequence: TGTGCCAGTAGTATAGTCGGACGCAACTCTGAAGCTTTCTTT. The genes are TRBV19 and TRBJ1-1; D unclear. This CDR3 has 14 amino acids. CDR1 and CDR2 from the germline V gene are LNHDA and SQIVND (reference sequence). V lost 1 base and J 6 bases, leaving 12 bases between the germline ends.

This clonotype was detected only once. This chain joins TRBV29-1 and TRBJ2-7, with 9 bases that match TRBD1. The junction had 7 bases not matched to a gene; V was cut back by 6 bases and J by 4 bases. Per germline, CDR1 SQVTM and CDR2 ANQGSEA. The CDR3 consists of 13 residues. In nucleotides, the CDR3 is TGCAGCGTGATAAACAGGGGGCGTTACGAGCAGTACTTC. This gives the protein CSVINRGRYEQYF.

This clonotype was seen at least ten times. The V gene is TRBV24-1, the J gene TRBJ2-3; D perhaps matches TRBD2 (5 bases). Germline assignment: CDR1 KGHDR and CDR2 SFDVKD. This CDR3 has 15 residues. Trimming left V 4 bases short and J 1 base short, with 11 bases between. The CDR3 is CATSDSVEGTDTQYF. The CDR3 DNA follows: TGTGCCACCAGTGACAGCGTGGAGGGCACAGATACGCAGTATTTT.

J is TRBJ2-7 and V is TRBV25-1; no definite D call. CDR3 size: 14 residues. Trimming pared 6 bases from V and 6 bases from J, leaving 18 bases between. Germline-derived CDR1 and CDR2 are MGHDK and SYGVNS. The chain's CDR3 is CASSVDTASIEQYF. In nucleotides, the CDR3 is TGTGCCAGCAGCGTAGATACGGCGAGCATCGAGCAGTACTTC.

The sample holds many counts of this clonotype. The V and J genes are TRBV7-2 and TRBJ1-1; maybe TRBD1 (5 bases). Trimming left V 8 bases short and J 0 bases short, with 13 bases between. Germline V gives CDR1 SGHTA, CDR2 FQGNSA. The length of the CDR3 is 14 residues. CDR3 region: CASQTGGLNTEAFF. The CDR3 DNA follows: TGTGCCAGCCAAACGGGGGGACTGAACACTGAAGCTTTCTTT.

About this clonotype itself: A much larger clonotype is one base distant, so this may be a read error. The J gene is TRBJ2-7, the V gene TRBV14, with D possibly TRBD2 on 6 matching bases. This CDR3 is 15 amino acids long. Germline V gene lookup returns CDR1 SGHDN and CDR2 FVKESK. The V end was cut by 5 bases, the J end by 3 bases, with 17 bases between. In DNA form, the CDR3 reads TGTGCCAGCAGCTCCGCCCGGGACTTTTACTACGAGCAGTACTTC. Amino acid sequence: CASSSARDFYYEQYF. The full variable domain, in which reference TRBV14 and TRBJ2-7 provide the parts outside the CDR3, is EAGVTQFPSHSVIEKGQTVTLRCDPISGHDNLYWYRRVMGKEIKFLLHFVKESKQDESGMPNNRFLAERTGGTYSTLKVQPAELEDSGVYFCASSSARDFYYEQYFGPGTRLTVT.

The gene calls are TRBV15 and TRBJ1-5; a weak D match, TRBD1 (5 bases). The CDR3 has 16 residues. Trimming cost V 4 bases and J 3 bases, with 16 bases left between them. Germline-derived CDR1 and CDR2 are LNHNV and YYDKDF (reference sequence). The CDR3 DNA is TGTGCCACCAGCAATCAAGGGGTAAGATCCAATCAGCCCCAGCATTTT. It specifies CATSNQGVRSNQPQHF.

Worth noting for this clonotype: The junction differs from germline at one of its ends, possibly a read error. The chain employs TRBV9 and TRBJ1-2; tentative D call: TRBD1 (6 bases). This CDR3 is built from 16 residues. CDR1 SGDLS and CDR2 YYNGEE come from the germline V gene. In DNA form, the CDR3 reads TGTGCCAGCAGCGTAGGTAGCGGGGGCGAGAACTATGGCCACACCTTC. Its translation is CASSVGSGGENYGHTF.

This clonotype has at least ten counts. The V gene is TRBV7-9, the J gene TRBJ2-7, with TRBD2 matching 13 bases. Trimming took 4 bases from V and 4 from J; bases not matched to a gene: 4. This CDR3 comprises 15 residues. Germline CDR1 reads SEHNR; CDR2 reads FQNEAQ (reference sequence). The CDR3 bases are TGTGCCAGCAGCTCGCTACTAGCGGGAGGGTACGAGCAGTACTTC. It codes for CASSSLLAGGYEQYF.

This rearrangement joins TRBV10-1 to TRBJ2-2, with D possibly being TRBD1 or TRBD2 (5 bases each). Trimming stripped 4 bases from V and 7 bases from J, with 10 bases between. This CDR3 region has 13 residues. Germline CDR1 is WNHNN and CDR2 is SYGVQD (reference sequence). The CDR3 reads CASSGYGGGELFF. The CDR3 nucleotides read TGCGCCAGCAGTGGATATGGGGGCGGGGAGCTGTTTTTT.

Ten or more counts support this clonotype. This chain connects TRBV7-9 to TRBJ1-2; 8 nucleotides align to TRBD1. Germline trimming cut 2 bases from V and 4 bases from J; bases unmatched to any gene: 12. The CDR3 loop spans 17 amino acids. The germline gives CDR1 SEHNR, CDR2 FQNEAQ (reference sequence). The CDR3 DNA follows: TGTGCCAGCAGCTTACGGTTACTGGACAGGGATGGCTATGGCTACACCTTC. This codes for CASSLRLLDRDGYGYTF.

This clonotype appeared a single time. The chain links TRBV29-1 to TRBJ2-7; D may be TRBD1 (6 bases). Germline assignment: CDR1 SQVTM and CDR2 ANQGSEA. V was trimmed by 2 bases and J by 3 bases, leaving 14 bases between them. The CDR3 is 14 amino acids. The CDR3 region is CSVETGTTRYEQYF. The CDR3 DNA reads TGCAGCGTTGAAACCGGGACAACTCGCTACGAGCAGTACTTC.

The V gene is TRBV7-9, the J gene TRBJ2-5; 9 bases are shared with TRBD2. The CDR3 contains 14 residues. Germline CDR1 reads SEHNR; CDR2 reads FQNEAQ (reference sequence). V lost 5 bases, J lost 7 bases, and 8 bases stayed unmatched. The chain's CDR3 is CASSDTSGRMTQYF. For the CDR3, the DNA is TGTGCCAGCAGCGATACTAGCGGGCGGATGACCCAGTACTTC. The full variable domain, rest sourced from reference TRBV7-9 and TRBJ2-5, is DTGVSQNPRHKITKRGQNVTFRCDPISEHNRLYWYRQTLGQGPEFLTYFQNEAQLEKSRLLSDRFSAERPKGSFSTLEIQRTEQGDSAMYLCASSDTSGRMTQYFGPGTRLLVL.

This clonotype has ten or more counts. The rearrangement links TRBV5-1 to TRBJ2-3, with no clear D. The CDR3 spans 14 residues. Trimming stripped 2 bases from V and 0 bases from J, with 7 bases between. Germline V CDR1 and CDR2: SGHRS, YFSETQ. The CDR3 DNA sequence: TGCGCCAGCAGCTTTTTGTGGAGCACAGATACGCAGTATTTT. It codes for CASSFLWSTDTQYF. The variable domain in full, with the rest retrieved from reference TRBV5-1 and TRBJ2-3, is KAGVTQTPRYLIKTRGQQVTLSCSPISGHRSVSWYQQTPGQGLQFLFEYFSETQRNKGNFPGRFSGRQFSNSRSEMNVSTLELGDSALYLCASSFLWSTDTQYFGPGTRLTVL.

V usage is TRBV15 and J usage is TRBJ2-3, with TRBD2 matching over 7 bases. The V gene end was trimmed by 4 bases and the J gene end by 0 bases; junction bases not matched to a gene: 10. This CDR3 is built from 17 residues. Germline V gene sequence: CDR1 LNHNV, CDR2 YYDKDF (reference sequence). This chain's CDR3 is CATSNQLWRGSTDTQYF. CDR3 nucleotides: TGTGCCACCAGCAACCAACTATGGCGGGGGAGCACAGATACGCAGTATTTT.